The rows below give T cell receptor beta chains drawn from one sample of a study of shared clonotypes between healthy human individuals. Generated by immunoSEQ multiplex PCR, the TCRdb table keeps only in-frame clones and is missing some. The sample has over a million clones; roughly 96% are singletons. Sequencing was carried out using naive CD4+ T cells sorted from blood. The receptor source for this set is a young man in good health. CDR3s include the opening cysteine and the closing phenylalanine or tryptophan. Each record gives: V gene, D gene, J gene, CDR3 length, clone size, CDR3 protein, CDR3 DNA. The D gene is left open where the match is weak. The size entry is marked missing in some rows and otherwise reads once, few, many or a size class.

v_gene: TRBV11-3; d_gene: NA; j_gene: TRBJ1-4; len: 15; abundance: NA; CDR3aa: CASRLLGGGSEKLFF; CDR3nt: TGTGCCAGCAGGCTGCTGGGGGGCGGGAGTGAAAAACTGTTTTTT
v_gene: TRBV9; d_gene: NA; j_gene: TRBJ2-3; len: 14; abundance: once; CDR3aa: CASSVVGSTDTQYF; CDR3nt: TGTGCCAGCAGCGTAGTGGGATCCACAGATACGCAGTATTTT
v_gene: TRBV9; d_gene: NA; j_gene: TRBJ1-1; len: 11; abundance: NA; CDR3aa: CASIMATEAFF; CDR3nt: TGTGCCAGCATAATGGCGACTGAAGCTTTCTTT
v_gene: TRBV6-1; d_gene: NA; j_gene: TRBJ2-7; len: 14; abundance: NA; CDR3aa: CASSDATFSYEQYF; CDR3nt: TGTGCCAGCAGTGATGCGACATTCTCCTACGAGCAGTACTTC
v_gene: TRBV9; d_gene: NA; j_gene: TRBJ2-3; len: 14; abundance: NA; CDR3aa: CASSVLSSTDAQYF; CDR3nt: TGTGCCAGCAGTGTCCTTTCTAGCACAGATGCGCAGTATTTT
v_gene: TRBV7-9; d_gene: NA; j_gene: TRBJ2-5; len: 15; abundance: NA; CDR3aa: CASSLGKWLQETQYF; CDR3nt: TGTGCCAGCAGCTTAGGCAAATGGTTACAAGAGACCCAGTACTTC
v_gene: TRBV6-1; d_gene: TRBD1; j_gene: TRBJ1-4; len: 13; abundance: NA; CDR3aa: CASGTGANEKLFF; CDR3nt: TGTGCCTCCGGGACAGGGGCTAATGAAAAACTGTTTTTT
v_gene: TRBV7-9; d_gene: TRBD1; j_gene: TRBJ2-6; len: 18; abundance: NA; CDR3aa: CASSLRTGGSSGANVLTF; CDR3nt: TGTGCCAGCAGCTTACGGACAGGGGGGAGCTCTGGGGCCAACGTCCTGACTTTC
v_gene: TRBV18; d_gene: TRBD2; j_gene: TRBJ2-1; len: 17; abundance: NA; CDR3aa: CASSPGLAGGSRNEQFF; CDR3nt: TGTGCCAGCTCACCGGGACTAGCGGGAGGGTCGCGGAATGAGCAGTTCTTC
v_gene: TRBV15; d_gene: TRBD2; j_gene: TRBJ2-3; len: 16; abundance: NA; CDR3aa: CATSRGRTRGTDTQYF; CDR3nt: TGTGCCACCAGCAGAGGCCGGACTAGAGGCACAGATACGCAGTATTTT
v_gene: TRBV7-9; d_gene: NA; j_gene: TRBJ2-3; len: 15; abundance: NA; CDR3aa: CASSPPGFGTDTQYF; CDR3nt: TGTGCCAGCAGCCCCCCAGGTTTCGGCACAGATACGCAGTATTTT
v_gene: TRBV7-2; d_gene: NA; j_gene: TRBJ2-5; len: 11; abundance: once; CDR3aa: CASSPPPVDHF; CDR3nt: TGTGCCAGCAGCCCCCCCCCGGTCGATCACTTC
v_gene: TRBV29-1; d_gene: TRBD1; j_gene: TRBJ2-1; len: 14; abundance: NA; CDR3aa: CSVTRDRTYNEQFF; CDR3nt: TGCAGCGTTACCCGGGACAGGACCTACAATGAGCAGTTCTTC
v_gene: TRBV18; d_gene: NA; j_gene: TRBJ1-4; len: 15; abundance: NA; CDR3aa: CASSLAGLKNEKLFF; CDR3nt: TGTGCCAGCTCACTTGCAGGGCTAAAGAATGAAAAACTGTTTTTT
v_gene: TRBV27; d_gene: TRBD2; j_gene: TRBJ2-5; len: 15; abundance: once; CDR3aa: CASTQRTSGRETQYF; CDR3nt: TGTGCCAGCACCCAACGGACTAGCGGGAGGGAGACCCAGTACTTC
v_gene: TRBV29-1; d_gene: NA; j_gene: TRBJ1-1; len: 12; abundance: once; CDR3aa: CSAQNWNTEAFF; CDR3nt: TGCAGCGCCCAAAATTGGAACACTGAAGCTTTCTTT
v_gene: TRBV7-9; d_gene: NA; j_gene: TRBJ1-2; len: 12; abundance: once; CDR3aa: CASSLAELSYTF; CDR3nt: TGTGCCAGCAGCTTAGCTGAATTGAGCTACACCTTC
v_gene: TRBV27; d_gene: TRBD1; j_gene: TRBJ2-6; len: 17; abundance: NA; CDR3aa: CASSLGTGSSGANVLTF; CDR3nt: TGTGCCAGCAGTTTGGGGACAGGGTCTTCTGGGGCCAACGTCCTGACTTTC
v_gene: TRBV7-8; d_gene: NA; j_gene: TRBJ2-5; len: 14; abundance: NA; CDR3aa: CASSWGARSETQYF; CDR3nt: TGTGCCAGCAGCTGGGGGGCGCGATCAGAGACCCAGTACTTC
v_gene: TRBV9; d_gene: NA; j_gene: TRBJ1-1; len: 14; abundance: once; CDR3aa: CASSLGAANTEAFF; CDR3nt: TGTGCCAGCAGCCTCGGGGCAGCCAACACTGAAGCTTTCTTT
v_gene: TRBV15; d_gene: NA; j_gene: TRBJ2-5; len: 15; abundance: NA; CDR3aa: CATSRDLGRITTQYF; CDR3nt: TGTGCCACCAGCAGAGATCTGGGACGAATCACCACCCAGTACTTC
v_gene: TRBV7-2; d_gene: TRBD1; j_gene: TRBJ2-7; len: 15; abundance: NA; CDR3aa: CASSLVGTGTYEQYF; CDR3nt: TGTGCCAGCAGCTTAGTTGGGACAGGTACCTACGAGCAGTACTTC
v_gene: TRBV5-6; d_gene: TRBD1; j_gene: TRBJ1-2; len: 15; abundance: NA; CDR3aa: CASSLLGQDVYGYTF; CDR3nt: TGTGCCAGCAGCCTATTAGGACAGGACGTATATGGCTACACCTTC
v_gene: TRBV5-1; d_gene: TRBD1; j_gene: TRBJ2-1; len: 13; abundance: NA; CDR3aa: CASNRDRDSEQFF; CDR3nt: TGCGCCAGCAACCGGGACAGGGACAGTGAGCAGTTCTTC
v_gene: TRBV4-3; d_gene: NA; j_gene: TRBJ2-3; len: 16; abundance: NA; CDR3aa: CASSQGAGQFRDTQYF; CDR3nt: TGCGCCAGCAGCCAGGGGGCGGGGCAGTTCCGAGATACGCAGTATTTT
v_gene: TRBV19; d_gene: TRBD2; j_gene: TRBJ2-5; len: 14; abundance: NA; CDR3aa: CASSNSGTRETQYF; CDR3nt: TGTGCCAGTAGTAATAGCGGGACAAGAGAGACCCAGTACTTC
v_gene: TRBV7-2; d_gene: NA; j_gene: TRBJ2-1; len: 13; abundance: NA; CDR3aa: CASSLESSNEQFF; CDR3nt: TGTGCCAGCAGCTTGGAAAGCAGCAATGAGCAGTTCTTC
v_gene: TRBV7-3; d_gene: NA; j_gene: TRBJ2-3; len: 12; abundance: NA; CDR3aa: CASSPSGGSQYF; CDR3nt: TGTGCCAGCAGCCCTTCTGGGGGGTCGCAGTATTTT
v_gene: TRBV7-6; d_gene: NA; j_gene: TRBJ2-2; len: 15; abundance: NA; CDR3aa: CASSLAGRGTGELFF; CDR3nt: TGTGCCAGCAGCTTAGCCGGGAGAGGGACCGGGGAGCTGTTTTTT